Each of the 15 T cell receptor beta chains below was sequenced from the same sample in a study of response to subunit inactivated influenza vaccine. TCRdb itself ran the RT-PCR reads through MiXCR, one entry per CDR3 protein. The sample lists 250,000 to 350,000 distinct CDR3 sequences; around 20% were seen once. Sample: PBMCs from blood, taken approximately 22 months after vaccination. Receptors were obtained from a man aged 45-69 years who received an inactivated influenza vaccine.

This clonotype was counted a few times. The DNA for the CDR3 is TGTGCCATCAGTGAGTCAGAAGGGCGCTATGGCTACACCTTC. This codes for CAISESEGRYGYTF. V gene TRBV10-3 combines with J gene TRBJ1-2; D ambiguous. This CDR3 spans 14 amino acids. Germline loops: CDR1 ENHRY, CDR2 SYGVKD. Trimming left V 0 bases short and J 4 bases short, with 9 bases between.

The chain joins TRBV27 to TRBJ1-1; D is ambiguous. CDR1 is MNHEY, CDR2 SMNVEV, per germline (reference sequence). Trimming left V 5 bases short and J 2 bases short, with 9 bases between. The CDR3 contains 13 residues. CDR3 amino acids: CASSQAFNTEAFF. Written as DNA, the CDR3 is TGTGCCAGCAGTCAGGCTTTTAACACTGAAGCTTTCTTT.

This chain connects TRBV12-3 or TRBV12-4 to TRBJ2-5; D remains unclear. The CDR3 runs 12 residues. V gave up 6 bases and J gave up 5 bases, with 10 bases separating them. CDR3 residues: CASSPVRETQYF. DNA for the CDR3: TGTGCCAGCAGCCCCGTCAGGGAGACCCAGTACTTC.

The gene calls are TRBV28 and TRBJ1-6; no reliable D call. This CDR3 comprises 13 residues. Germline V gene data show CDR1 as MDHEN and CDR2 as SYDVKM. V lost 3 bases to trimming and J lost 11 bases, with 11 bases between them. The CDR3 region is CASSFMNGAPLHF. For the CDR3, the DNA is TGTGCCAGCAGTTTCATGAACGGGGCACCCCTCCACTTT.

This clonotype was picked up a small number of times. This chain links TRBV7-9 with TRBJ2-7; D possibly corresponds to TRBD2 (6 bases). V gave up 5 bases and J gave up 6 bases, with 17 bases separating them. This CDR3 comprises 14 residues. Germline-derived CDR1 and CDR2 are SEHNR and FQNEAQ (reference sequence). Written as DNA, the CDR3 is TGTGCCAGCAGCCGACTAGATACCTTCTCCGAGCAGTACTTC. Translated: CASSRLDTFSEQYF.

The chain joins TRBV6-5 to TRBJ2-5; D may be TRBD1 or TRBD2 (5 bases each). This CDR3 has 13 residues. Trimming left V 4 bases short and J 5 bases short, with 11 bases between. Germline assignment: CDR1 MNHEY and CDR2 SVGAGI. CDR3 residues: CASSLTGRETQYF. The CDR3 nucleotides read TGTGCCAGCAGTTTAACGGGGCGGGAGACCCAGTACTTC.

This clonotype occurred a few times. The rearrangement joins TRBV9 to TRBJ1-1; 10 bases match TRBD1. V was clipped by 3 bases and J by 1 base; unmatched bases: 6. This CDR3 has 16 amino acids. CDR1 is SGDLS, CDR2 YYNGEE, per germline. The CDR3 sequence is CASSGGQGVTNTEAFF. The CDR3, as DNA: TGTGCCAGCAGCGGTGGACAGGGGGTAACGAACACTGAAGCTTTCTTT.

This clonotype occurred once. This chain connects TRBV5-6 to TRBJ2-1, with 13 nucleotides matching TRBD2. The ends lost 3 bases at V and 9 bases at J; junction bases unmatched: 9. Germline loops: CDR1 SGHDT, CDR2 YYEEEE. The CDR3 sequence is 16 residues long. The CDR3 DNA reads TGTGCCAGCAGCTGGACACTAGCGGGGGGGCCAGGTGAGCAGTTCTTC. Amino acid sequence: CASSWTLAGGPGEQFF.

J is TRBJ2-7 and V is TRBV2, with 7 bases aligning to TRBD2. The CDR3 is made up of 16 amino acids. V trimming: 2 bases; J trimming: 7 bases; junction bases outside the gene matches: 14. Germline CDR1 reads SNHLY; CDR2 reads FYNNEI. The CDR3 is CASSESARLAAQEQYF. In DNA, the CDR3 is TGTGCCAGCAGTGAAAGCGCTCGGCTAGCGGCACAGGAGCAGTACTTC.

There are a few counts of this clonotype. J is TRBJ1-2 and V is TRBV4-1; 10 bases are shared with TRBD1. The CDR3 totals 17 residues. Germline V gene sequence: CDR1 MGHRA, CDR2 YSYEKL. The V segment lost 0 bases and the J segment 0 bases; nucleotides outside the gene matches: 4. The CDR3 DNA sequence: TGCGCCAGCAGCCAAGATCCGGGACAGGGGCCTAACTATGGCTACACCTTC. Its protein product is CASSQDPGQGPNYGYTF.

The chain's CDR3 is CASSYSPGREQYF. CDR3 DNA: TGTGCCAGCAGTTACTCCCCCGGCCGCGAGCAGTACTTC. The chain links TRBV6-6 to TRBJ2-7; D gene ambiguous. V lost 0 bases and J 6 bases, leaving 9 bases between the germline ends. The CDR3 length is 13 residues. Germline V CDR1 and CDR2: MNHNY, SVGAGI (reference sequence).

This clonotype appeared a few times. This CDR3 reads CASSLQAGGPDEQYF. The CDR3 bases are TGCGCCAGCAGCCTGCAAGCGGGAGGGCCCGACGAGCAGTACTTC. This chain connects TRBV5-1 to TRBJ2-7, with 10 bases matching TRBD2. The germline V gene has CDR1 SGHRS and CDR2 YFSETQ. This CDR3 has 15 residues. Trimming cost V 4 bases and J 5 bases; bases outside gene matches: 9.

The V gene is TRBV28, the J gene TRBJ1-4; TRBD1 agrees at 8 bases. This CDR3 is built from 14 residues. V was pared by 5 bases and J by 7 bases, with 6 bases of the junction left unmatched. Looked up from germline, CDR1 is MDHEN and CDR2 is SYDVKM. The CDR3 spells CASSLDRVVEKLFF. The CDR3 coding sequence is TGTGCCAGCAGTCTGGACAGGGTGGTTGAAAAACTGTTTTTT.

This clonotype appeared a few times. The V gene is TRBV27, the J gene TRBJ2-5; a weak D match, TRBD1 (5 bases). The CDR3 consists of 15 residues. The germline V gene encodes CDR1 MNHEY and CDR2 SMNVEV (reference sequence). The V end was cut by 2 bases, the J end by 3 bases, with 13 bases between. The CDR3 nucleotides are TGTGCCAGCAGTTTAGGGTGGGGCGAGAAAGAGACCCAGTACTTC. The encoded protein is CASSLGWGEKETQYF.

This chain connects TRBV28 to TRBJ2-5; TRBD1 agrees at 8 bases. V lost 5 bases, J lost 10 bases, and 9 bases stayed unmatched. This CDR3 is built from 13 residues. The germline gives CDR1 MDHEN, CDR2 SYDVKM. The DNA of the CDR3 is TGTGCCAGCAGTAGGGAGGACAGGGTAGACCAGTACTTC. Its translation: CASSREDRVDQYF.